The 13 T cell receptor beta chains given below trace back to one sample, sequenced in a study of shared clonotypes between healthy human individuals. The table came from immunoSEQ multiplex PCR; TCRdb's copy has only in-frame clones and leaves some out. The sample consists of approximately 2,200,000 clones, about 92% of them appearing once. CD45RO-negative, CCR7-selected cells formed the naive CD8 fraction, which excluded terminally differentiated effector memory CD45RA+ cells. The sample taken for sequencing was naive CD8+ T cells from PBMCs. These receptors originate from a man between 18 and 35 years old in good health. Some clones in this sample may be carry-over from other donors' samples.

The chain recombines TRBV7-9 with TRBJ2-3; no reliable D call. The CDR3 sequence is 14 residues long. V was trimmed by 5 bases and J by 2 bases, leaving 11 bases between them. The germline V gene has CDR1 SEHNR and CDR2 FQNEAQ (reference sequence). CDR3 sequence reads: CASSVSVATDTQYF. The CDR3 DNA is TGTGCCAGCAGCGTCAGTGTCGCCACAGATACGCAGTATTTT.

The CDR3 DNA reads as TGTGCCAGCAGTTTAGGGTGGGGTAGCGGGGTGTCCTACGAGCAGTACTTC. It is translated as CASSLGWGSGVSYEQYF. The chain joins TRBV27 to TRBJ2-7, with 8 bases aligning to TRBD2. This CDR3 comprises 17 residues. The V and J ends lost 2 bases and 1 base, in that order; junction bases with no gene match: 10. Looked up from germline, CDR1 is MNHEY and CDR2 is SMNVEV (reference sequence).

For this clone: Germline and junction disagree at one end, which may indicate a read error. The chain employs TRBV7-3 and TRBJ1-1; 7 bases agree with TRBD1. The CDR3 runs to 11 residues. CDR1 SGHTA and CDR2 FQGTGA come from the germline V gene. CDR3 nucleotide sequence: TGTGCCAAAGGGGACAGCCCGGAATCGGAGTTT. Its translation is CAKGDSPESEF.

The CDR3 nucleotides are TGTGCCAGCAGTTTCGGGACAGAGGGCAATGAGCAGTTCTTC. Translation gives CASSFGTEGNEQFF. The V call is TRBV6-5, the J call TRBJ2-1; 7 bases match TRBD1. Germline loops: CDR1 MNHEY, CDR2 SVGAGI. V was clipped by 4 bases and J by 6 bases; unmatched bases: 6. The CDR3 extends over 14 amino acids.

This chain joins TRBV11-2 and TRBJ2-3; D possibly matches TRBD1 or TRBD2 (5 bases each). CDR1 SGHAT and CDR2 FQNNGV come from the germline V gene. V lost 6 bases and J 7 bases, leaving 23 bases between the germline ends. CDR3 length: 16 amino acids. As DNA, the CDR3 is TGTGCCAGCAGGCGGACGTTCCGGGACCCGGGACATACGCAGTATTTT. It codes for CASRRTFRDPGHTQYF.

The V and J genes are TRBV7-9 and TRBJ1-1, with D perhaps TRBD1 (5 bases). V was pared by 4 bases and J by 3 bases, with 21 bases between. This CDR3 contains 17 residues. Per the germline V gene, CDR1 is SEHNR and CDR2 is FQNEAQ (reference sequence). The CDR3 bases are TGTGCCAGCAGCTCCAGCGTCCGCAGGGTAGGGGACACTGAAGCTTTCTTT. Protein: CASSSSVRRVGDTEAFF.

The rearrangement joins TRBV30 to TRBJ2-1; D gene unclear. The CDR3 runs to 13 residues. Trimming took 0 bases from V and 2 from J, leaving 5 bases between them. CDR1 is GTSNPN, CDR2 SVGIG, per germline (reference sequence). The CDR3 nucleotides read TGTGCCTGGAGTGTTGGGGCCTACAATGAGCAGTTCTTC. It specifies CAWSVGAYNEQFF. The full variable domain, rest sourced from reference TRBV30 and TRBJ2-1, is SQTIHQWPATLVQPVGSPLSLECTVEGTSNPNLYWYRQAAGRGLQLLFYSVGIGQISSEVPQNLSASRPQDRQFILSSKKLLLSDSGFYLCAWSVGAYNEQFFGPGTRLTVL.

This clone was seen once. The gene calls are TRBV27 and TRBJ1-1, with TRBD1 matching 7 bases. The J segment lost 2 bases and the V segment lost 5 bases, leaving 8 bases of the junction unmatched. Germline V gene sequence: CDR1 MNHEY, CDR2 SMNVEV (reference sequence). CDR3 size: 15 residues. As DNA, the CDR3 is TGTGCCAGCAGTAGGGGGCCAGTCGTTAACACTGAAGCTTTCTTT. Residues: CASSRGPVVNTEAFF.

The chain couples TRBV4-3 to TRBJ2-2; D unresolved. Trimming pared 1 base from V and 3 bases from J, leaving 6 bases between. The germline V gene has CDR1 LGHNA and CDR2 YSLEER. CDR3 length: 14 amino acids. The CDR3 DNA sequence: TGCGCCAGCAGCCAAGGGATTGACACCGGGGAGCTGTTTTTT. As protein: CASSQGIDTGELFF.

The table lists this clone with a few counts. This chain joins TRBV7-3 and TRBJ1-1, with D hard to call. The CDR3 is made up of 13 amino acids. V was cut by 3 bases and J by 4 bases, with 9 bases left in between. Germline CDR1 SGHTA, CDR2 FQGTGA. In nucleotides, the CDR3 is TGTGCCAGCAGCTTCATTGGAGGCACTGAAGCTTTCTTT. It translates to CASSFIGGTEAFF.

This chain links TRBV29-1 with TRBJ2-3; D gene uncertain. V shed 2 bases and J shed 2 bases, with 8 bases lying between them. This CDR3 comprises 13 residues. Germline lookup yields CDR1 SQVTM and CDR2 ANQGSEA. The CDR3 DNA reads TGCAGCGTTGAACCGGGTCCCACAGATACGCAGTATTTT. This sequence encodes CSVEPGPTDTQYF.

The chain carries TRBV27 and TRBJ2-7, with 8 bases fitting TRBD2. Germline values: CDR1 MNHEY, CDR2 SMNVEV (reference sequence). The CDR3 has 15 residues. V lost 8 bases and J lost 5; bases outside the gene matches: 14. The DNA of the CDR3 is TGTGCCAGCGGCCCCTCAGCGGGAGCGTTTAACGAGCAGTACTTC. Its translation: CASGPSAGAFNEQYF.

The chain couples TRBV5-8 to TRBJ1-1, with TRBD1 as a possible D gene (5 bases). Germline V lookup: CDR1 SGHTS, CDR2 YDEGEE. Deletions cut 4 bases from V and 3 bases from J, with 16 bases between. The CDR3 totals 15 residues. The CDR3 reads CASSLRGIWDTEAFF. The CDR3 nucleotides read TGTGCCAGCAGCCTTAGGGGCATTTGGGACACTGAAGCTTTCTTT.